This is a list of T cell receptor beta chains from one sample in a study of CD8 T cells in ankylosing spondylitis. One entry per CDR3 protein, called by TCRdb with MiXCR from the 5' RACE reads. Of fewer than 750,000 distinct CDR3 sequences listed, over 15% are singletons. The sequenced sample consisted of blood, either unsorted or a sorted T cell fraction (not recorded which). These receptors all come from a male donor with ankylosing spondylitis. The CDR3 runs from the conserved cysteine through the conserved F or W. Each record gives: clone size, D gene, J gene, V gene, CDR3 protein, CDR3 DNA. D genes are given only for firm matches. A clone size is listed for some rows: how often the clone was seen (once, few, many), or a class if it is expanded.

size: -; D: -; J: TRBJ2-3; V: TRBV9; CDR3: CASSGPRSGTDTQYF; DNA: TGTGCCAGCAGCGGCCCTAGAAGTGGCACAGATACGCAGTATTTT
size: few; D: TRBD2; J: TRBJ2-7; V: TRBV25-1; CDR3: CASSEPSGSFYEQYF; DNA: TGTGCCAGCAGTGAGCCCAGCGGGAGTTTCTACGAGCAGTACTTC
size: few; D: -; J: TRBJ1-6; V: TRBV5-5; CDR3: CASSLEVGYNSPLHF; DNA: TGTGCCAGCAGCTTGGAGGTGGGTTATAATTCACCCCTCCACTTT
size: few; D: TRBD2; J: TRBJ2-5; V: TRBV4-3; CDR3: CASSQRLAGIKETQYF; DNA: TGCGCCAGCAGCCAAAGACTAGCGGGAATTAAAGAGACCCAGTACTTC
size: -; D: TRBD2; J: TRBJ2-5; V: TRBV20-1; CDR3: CSARGGGQETQYF; DNA: TGCAGTGCTAGGGGGGGGGGACAAGAGACCCAGTACTTC
size: -; D: TRBD1; J: TRBJ1-6; V: TRBV5-1; CDR3: CASSLVQGDSPLHF; DNA: TGCGCCAGCAGCTTGGTTCAGGGGGATTCACCCCTCCACTTT
size: few; D: TRBD1; J: TRBJ1-2; V: TRBV12-3/TRBV12-4; CDR3: CASSHSTGGGYTF; DNA: TGTGCCAGCAGCCACTCGACAGGGGGCGGCTACACCTTC
size: -; D: -; J: TRBJ1-1; V: TRBV4-2; CDR3: CASSPSLNTEAIF; DNA: TGTGCCAGCAGCCCTTCATTGAACACTGAAGCTATCTTT
size: few; D: -; J: TRBJ2-7; V: TRBV28; CDR3: CASSLNGISAAYEQYF; DNA: TGTGCCAGCAGTCTCAACGGGATTAGCGCTGCCTACGAGCAGTACTTC
size: few; D: TRBD1; J: TRBJ1-5; V: TRBV20-1; CDR3: CSARAGGRGQPQHF; DNA: TGCAGTGCTAGAGCAGGGGGCCGGGGTCAGCCCCAGCATTTT
size: few; D: -; J: TRBJ2-7; V: TRBV10-3; CDR3: CAIKRSGPSDEQYF; DNA: TGTGCCATCAAGAGAAGCGGGCCTAGCGATGAGCAGTACTTC
size: -; D: TRBD2; J: TRBJ2-7; V: TRBV20-1; CDR3: CSASSLAGGFSYEQYF; DNA: TGCAGTGCTAGCTCTCTAGCGGGGGGGTTCTCCTACGAGCAGTACTTC
size: few; D: TRBD1; J: TRBJ2-1; V: TRBV3-1; CDR3: CASSRGQAPFF; DNA: TGTGCCAGCAGCCGGGGACAGGCCCCCTTCTTC
size: -; D: -; J: TRBJ2-3; V: TRBV27; CDR3: CASSYGPGSPRVYF; DNA: TGTGCCAGCAGTTACGGACCCGGCAGTCCGCGCGTGTATTTT
size: many; D: -; J: TRBJ2-1; V: TRBV10-3; CDR3: CAISERFAEQFF; DNA: TGTGCCATCAGTGAACGTTTCGCTGAGCAGTTCTTC
size: few; D: -; J: TRBJ1-1; V: TRBV29-1; CDR3: CSVEVEGSSVTEAFF; DNA: TGCAGCGTTGAAGTTGAGGGGAGCTCAGTCACTGAAGCTTTCTTT
size: -; D: -; J: TRBJ1-4; V: TRBV28; CDR3: CASRPTRGGRTNEKLFF; DNA: TGTGCCAGCAGACCCACTCGTGGGGGGCGAACTAATGAAAAACTGTTTTTT
size: -; D: -; J: TRBJ1-6; V: TRBV5-1; CDR3: CASSLEWQGGSPLHF; DNA: TGCGCCAGCAGCTTGGAGTGGCAGGGAGGCTCACCCCTCCACTTT
size: few; D: -; J: TRBJ2-1; V: TRBV10-3; CDR3: CAISEYSRNEQFF; DNA: TGTGCCATCAGTGAGTACAGTCGAAATGAGCAGTTCTTC
size: -; D: -; J: TRBJ2-1; V: TRBV6-2/TRBV6-3; CDR3: CASSYGRREDEQFF; DNA: TGTGCCAGCAGTTATGGGCGCAGGGAAGATGAGCAGTTCTTC
size: -; D: -; J: TRBJ2-5; V: TRBV5-1; CDR3: CASSLAEIGIQETQYF; DNA: TGCGCCAGCAGCTTGGCCGAAATTGGGATTCAAGAGACCCAGTACTTC
size: -; D: TRBD1; J: TRBJ1-1; V: TRBV6-2/TRBV6-3; CDR3: CASSYDGPAGGWGTEAFF; DNA: TGTGCCAGCAGTTACGATGGCCCCGCAGGGGGCTGGGGCACTGAAGCTTTCTTT
size: few; D: -; J: TRBJ1-1; V: TRBV5-1; CDR3: CASSRALGPDTEAFF; DNA: TGCGCCAGCAGCCGCGCCCTTGGGCCAGACACTGAAGCTTTCTTT
size: -; D: -; J: TRBJ1-2; V: TRBV4-2; CDR3: CASSQGERTEANYGYTF; DNA: TGTGCCAGCAGCCAAGGTGAGAGGACAGAAGCTAACTATGGCTACACCTTC
size: many; D: -; J: TRBJ2-5; V: TRBV7-8; CDR3: CASSLGRIGETQYF; DNA: TGTGCCAGCAGCTTAGGACGAATTGGTGAGACCCAGTACTTC
size: -; D: -; J: TRBJ2-2; V: TRBV24-1; CDR3: CATSLTHANTGELFF; DNA: TGTGCCACCAGTCTGACCCACGCGAACACCGGGGAGCTGTTTTTT
size: -; D: -; J: TRBJ1-3; V: TRBV12-3/TRBV12-4; CDR3: CASSFRNTIYF; DNA: TGTGCCAGCAGTTTTCGGAACACCATATATTTT
size: -; D: TRBD1; J: TRBJ1-5; V: TRBV5-1; CDR3: CASSTGQGQQPQHF; DNA: TGCGCCAGCAGCACGGGACAGGGGCAGCAGCCCCAGCATTTT
size: -; D: TRBD2; J: TRBJ2-3; V: TRBV12-3/TRBV12-4; CDR3: CASSLVPGLAGVKAGTDTQYF; DNA: TGTGCCAGCAGTTTAGTCCCGGGACTAGCGGGGGTTAAGGCTGGCACAGATACGCAGTATTTT
size: -; D: TRBD1; J: TRBJ1-2; V: TRBV29-1; CDR3: CSVPDREGGYTF; DNA: TGCAGCGTTCCCGACAGGGAAGGTGGCTACACCTTC
size: -; D: -; J: TRBJ1-5; V: TRBV20-1; CDR3: CSARPWGLQNQPQHF; DNA: TGCAGTGCCAGGCCGTGGGGTCTCCAGAATCAGCCCCAGCATTTT
size: few; D: TRBD1; J: TRBJ2-7; V: TRBV12-3/TRBV12-4; CDR3: CASRQKDRGWYEQYF; DNA: TGTGCCAGCAGGCAAAAGGACAGGGGGTGGTACGAGCAGTACTTC
size: -; D: -; J: TRBJ2-6; V: TRBV12-3/TRBV12-4; CDR3: CASRVVGTGANVLTF; DNA: TGTGCCAGCCGGGTCGTGGGAACTGGGGCCAACGTCCTGACTTTC
size: -; D: TRBD2; J: TRBJ2-3; V: TRBV4-2; CDR3: CASGTSDVRDTQYF; DNA: TGTGCCAGTGGGACTAGCGACGTGCGGGATACGCAGTATTTT
size: few; D: TRBD2; J: TRBJ2-3; V: TRBV10-3; CDR3: CAISASGAPDTQYF; DNA: TGTGCCATCAGCGCTAGCGGAGCCCCAGATACGCAGTATTTT
size: -; D: -; J: TRBJ1-1; V: TRBV18; CDR3: CASSPPPVEAFF; DNA: TGTGCCAGCTCACCACCTCCGGTCGAGGCTTTCTTT
size: -; D: -; J: TRBJ1-4; V: TRBV12-3/TRBV12-4; CDR3: CASGSRQLNEKLFF; DNA: TGTGCCAGCGGTAGTCGGCAGCTTAATGAAAAACTGTTTTTT
size: -; D: -; J: TRBJ1-4; V: TRBV7-9; CDR3: CASSPRQKFNEKLFF; DNA: TGTGCCAGCAGCCCGCGACAGAAGTTTAATGAAAAACTGTTTTTT
size: few; D: -; J: TRBJ2-7; V: TRBV6-1; CDR3: CASSQTTYEQYF; DNA: TGTGCCAGCAGTCAGACAACCTACGAGCAGTACTTC
size: few; D: TRBD2; J: TRBJ2-1; V: TRBV10-3; CDR3: CAISAGTSGRAGEQFF; DNA: TGTGCCATCAGTGCGGGGACTAGCGGGAGGGCCGGCGAGCAGTTCTTC
size: -; D: TRBD1; J: TRBJ2-7; V: TRBV10-3; CDR3: CAITPGQPYEQYF; DNA: TGTGCCATCACCCCGGGACAGCCATACGAGCAGTACTTC
size: few; D: TRBD2; J: TRBJ2-1; V: TRBV6-1; CDR3: CASLLRLAGANEQFF; DNA: TGTGCCAGCCTACTAAGACTAGCGGGGGCGAATGAGCAGTTCTTC
size: -; D: TRBD1; J: TRBJ2-2; V: TRBV28; CDR3: CASSQNPGGRANTGELFF; DNA: TGTGCCAGCAGCCAAAACCCAGGGGGACGCGCGAACACCGGGGAGCTGTTTTTT
size: few; D: -; J: TRBJ2-2; V: TRBV7-8; CDR3: CASSPAGIGELFF; DNA: TGTGCCAGCAGCCCCGCGGGCATTGGGGAGCTGTTTTTT
size: few; D: -; J: TRBJ2-3; V: TRBV20-1; CDR3: CSARRGLKGPDTQYF; DNA: TGCAGTGCTAGGAGGGGTCTCAAAGGGCCAGATACGCAGTATTTT